Presented here are 28 T cell receptor beta chains from one specimen sequenced in a study of blood T cell repertoires in COVID-19. Profiled with immunoSEQ multiplex PCR; TCRdb holds only in-frame clones, not every one. Of some 120,000 clones in the sample, 84% are singletons; the top ten hold approximately 13%. The material sequenced was peripheral blood. These receptor sequences come from a woman in her thirties who had recovered from COVID-19.

J is TRBJ1-1 and V is TRBV18; D is perhaps TRBD1 (5 bases). There are 24 residues in the CDR3. Germline assignment: CDR1 KGHSH and CDR2 LQKENI. V was trimmed by 2 bases and J by 0 bases, leaving 37 bases between them. CDR3 nucleotide sequence: TGTGCCAGCTCACCAGAGCAGAGACAGAGCTCGCTAACGACGCGTCCGATAATGAACACTGAAGCTTTCTTT. Its protein product is CASSPEQRQSSLTTRPIMNTEAFF.

The chain has TRBV12-3 or TRBV12-4 and TRBJ1-1; D unclear. The length of the CDR3 is 12 residues. Trimming shortened V by 3 bases and J by 2 bases, and 4 bases separated the two germline ends. The CDR3 is CASSLLNTEAFF. DNA of the CDR3: TGTGCCAGCAGTTTGTTAAACACTGAAGCTTTCTTT.

The J gene is TRBJ2-1, the V gene TRBV7-2; 14 nucleotides agree with TRBD2. The V gene's germline CDR1 is SGHTA and CDR2 FQGNSA. V dropped 4 bases and J dropped 7; count of bases not matched to a gene: 6. The CDR3 sequence is 16 residues long. The CDR3, as DNA: TGTGCCAGCAGCTCCGAGACTAGCGGGGGGGCTAATGAGCAGTTCTTC. Amino acid sequence: CASSSETSGGANEQFF. The full variable domain, rest sourced from reference TRBV7-2 and TRBJ2-1, is GAGVSQSPSNKVTEKGKDVELRCDPISGHTALYWYRQSLGQGLEFLIYFQGNSAPDKSGLPSDRFSAERTGGSVSTLTIQRTQQEDSAVYLCASSSETSGGANEQFFGPGTRLTVL.

This chain joins TRBV19 and TRBJ1-2, with a possible D match to TRBD1 (5 bases). Trimming removed 2 bases from V and 4 bases from J, with 20 bases in between. This CDR3 region has 17 residues. Per germline, CDR1 LNHDA and CDR2 SQIVND (reference sequence). The CDR3 reads CASSISWYTGSTYGYTF. The CDR3 bases are TGTGCCAGTAGTATATCTTGGTACACAGGCTCCACCTATGGCTACACCTTC.

The rearrangement uses TRBV6-1 and TRBJ2-1; the D gene is possibly TRBD1 (5 bases). CDR1 is MNHNS and CDR2 is SASEGT in the germline V gene. The CDR3 contains 19 residues. The V gene lost 2 bases and the J gene lost 0 bases, with 20 bases spanning the gap. CDR3 residues: CASSEPGQIQSPSYNEQFF. In DNA form, the CDR3 reads TGTGCCAGCAGTGAACCCGGACAAATCCAATCTCCCTCCTACAATGAGCAGTTCTTC.

The chain employs TRBV27 and TRBJ1-5, with D possibly being TRBD1 (5 bases). This CDR3 contains 14 residues. Trimming took 4 bases from V and 4 from J, leaving 11 bases between them. Per germline, CDR1 MNHEY and CDR2 SMNVEV (reference sequence). The CDR3 reads CASSSRVRNQPQHF. The CDR3 DNA sequence: TGTGCCAGCAGTTCCAGGGTTCGGAATCAGCCCCAGCATTTT.

The V call is TRBV18, the J call TRBJ2-3, with 8 bases lining up with TRBD2. Germline V gives CDR1 KGHSH, CDR2 LQKENI. The CDR3 is 15 residues long. The V and J ends lost 6 bases and 0 bases, in that order; junction bases with no gene match: 5. The CDR3: CASSSAGASTDTQYF. CDR3 nucleotide sequence: TGTGCCAGCTCCTCAGCGGGGGCAAGCACAGATACGCAGTATTTT.

The CDR3 reads CASSLIAGTYNEQFF. CDR3 bases: TGTGCCAGCAGCCTAATAGCGGGAACCTACAATGAGCAGTTCTTC. The rearrangement links TRBV7-2 to TRBJ2-1, with 8 bases fitting TRBD2. CDR1 is SGHTA, CDR2 FQGNSA, per germline. V lost 5 bases and J lost 2; bases outside the gene matches: 5. This CDR3 is 15 amino acids long.

V usage is TRBV5-1 and J usage is TRBJ2-3, with TRBD2 matching 12 bases. V trimming: 4 bases; J trimming: 5 bases; junction bases outside the gene matches: 5. The CDR3 extends over 15 amino acids. Germline V gives CDR1 SGHRS, CDR2 YFSETQ. This CDR3 reads CASSRTSGVLDTQYF. In DNA form, the CDR3 reads TGCGCCAGCAGCCGGACTAGCGGGGTGTTAGATACGCAGTATTTT.

The chain recombines TRBV9 with TRBJ1-2; D unclear. Germline lookup yields CDR1 SGDLS and CDR2 YYNGEE. The ends were cut back, 0 bases at V and 8 bases at J, with 20 bases in the middle. The CDR3 has 16 residues. CDR3: CASSVATWEAVEGYTF. The CDR3 coding sequence is TGTGCCAGCAGCGTAGCTACGTGGGAGGCCGTCGAGGGCTACACCTTC. The entire variable domain, with the rest obtained from reference TRBV9 and TRBJ1-2, is as follows: DSGVTQTPKHLITATGQRVTLRCSPRSGDLSVYWYQQSLDQGLQFLIQYYNGEERAKGNILERFSAQQFPDLHSELNLSSLELGDSALYFCASSVATWEAVEGYTFGSGTRLTVV.

V gene TRBV2 combines with J gene TRBJ1-3, with 7 bases lining up with TRBD1. Germline assignment: CDR1 SNHLY and CDR2 FYNNEI. This CDR3 has 14 residues. V shed 8 bases, J shed 4 bases, and the junction held 8 bases outside the gene matches. CDR3: CASQEGGSGNTIYF. The CDR3 DNA is TGTGCCAGCCAAGAAGGGGGCTCCGGAAACACCATATATTTT. Full variable domain (rest looked up from reference TRBV2 and TRBJ1-3): EPEVTQTPSHQVTQMGQEVILRCVPISNHLYFYWYRQILGQKVEFLVSFYNNEISEKSEIFDDQFSVERPDGSNFTLKIRSTKLEDSAMYFCASQEGGSGNTIYFGEGSWLTVV.

The chain links TRBV19 to TRBJ2-7, with D perhaps TRBD1 (7 bases). Per germline, CDR1 LNHDA and CDR2 SQIVND (reference sequence). This CDR3 has 14 residues. V shed 11 bases and J shed 4 bases, with 21 bases lying between them. Here the CDR3 reads CAAGGGSTGYEQYF. The DNA of the CDR3 is TGTGCCGCCGGAGGGGGCTCCACCGGGTACGAGCAGTACTTC.

At least ten counts were recorded for this clone. The chain links TRBV10-3 to TRBJ2-7, with a weak D call TRBD2 (5 bases). V was cut by 0 bases and J by 2 bases, with 8 bases left in between. Germline CDR1 and CDR2: ENHRY and SYGVKD. This CDR3 comprises 14 residues. The CDR3, as DNA: TGTGCCATCAGTGAGTCAGAGGGAACCTACGAGCAGTACTTC. Translated: CAISESEGTYEQYF.

The chain couples TRBV24-1 to TRBJ2-1; TRBD1 is a possible D gene (6 bases). Between the trimmed V and J ends, which lost 4 bases and 5 bases, there was a span of 14 bases. This CDR3 contains 15 residues. Looked up from germline, CDR1 is KGHDR and CDR2 is SFDVKD. In nucleotides, the CDR3 is TGTGCCACCAGTGACCCCAGGGGCCAGCACAATGAGCAGTTCTTC. As protein: CATSDPRGQHNEQFF.

V is TRBV6-5 and J is TRBJ2-1; tentative D call: TRBD2 (6 bases). The CDR3 length is 16 residues. Germline V gives CDR1 MNHEY, CDR2 SVGAGI. V lost 2 bases to trimming and J lost 0 bases, with 11 bases between them. CDR3 residues: CASSYGGSSSYNEQFF. DNA for the CDR3: TGTGCCAGCAGTTACGGGGGGTCGAGCTCCTACAATGAGCAGTTCTTC.

This clone was counted only a few times. The chain combines TRBV5-1 with TRBJ2-3; D unresolved. V gave up 2 bases and J gave up 5 bases, with 12 bases separating them. The CDR3 loop spans 14 amino acids. Germline CDR1 and CDR2: SGHRS and YFSETQ. DNA for the CDR3: TGCGCCAGCAGCTTAGCGAGTGGAGAAGATACGCAGTATTTT. This gives the protein CASSLASGEDTQYF.

This chain uses TRBV7-8 with TRBJ2-7; 8 bases line up with TRBD1. Germline CDR1 SGHVS, CDR2 FQNEAQ. After removal of 6 bases from V and 4 bases from J, the junction contained 8 bases not matched to a gene. The length of the CDR3 is 14 residues. The CDR3 reads CASSYARGLYEQYF. The CDR3 bases are TGTGCCAGCAGTTACGCCAGGGGGCTGTACGAGCAGTACTTC.

This chain uses TRBV30 with TRBJ1-4; 12 nucleotides match TRBD1. With V trimmed by 2 bases and J by 6 bases, 7 bases remained unmatched. The germline V gene encodes CDR1 GTSNPN and CDR2 SVGIG (reference sequence). The CDR3 runs 16 residues. CDR3 bases: TGTGCCTGGAGTAGTGGGGACAGGGGGCTTGATGAAAAACTGTTTTTT. Protein: CAWSSGDRGLDEKLFF.

The rearrangement links TRBV15 to TRBJ2-6, with a tentative D call TRBD1 (5 bases). Germline CDR1 is LNHNV and CDR2 is YYDKDF (reference sequence). Between the trimmed V and J ends, which lost 1 base and 4 bases, there was a span of 8 bases. This CDR3 region has 15 residues. In nucleotides, the CDR3 is TGTGCCACCAGCAGAGGGGGCGACGGGGCCAACGTCCTGACTTTC. It is translated as CATSRGGDGANVLTF.

The chain uses TRBV18 and TRBJ2-1, with a tentative D call TRBD2 (6 bases). V lost 3 bases and J 7 bases, leaving 13 bases between the germline ends. Germline CDR1 KGHSH, CDR2 LQKENI. The CDR3 is made up of 14 amino acids. CDR3 DNA: TGTGCCAGCTCACCGGACGGGAGTTCGAATGAGCAGTTCTTC. Its protein product is CASSPDGSSNEQFF. Supplemented by reference TRBV18 and TRBJ2-1, the full variable domain reads NAGVMQNPRHLVRRRGQEARLRCSPMKGHSHVYWYRQLPEEGLKFMVYLQKENIIDESGMPKERFSAEFPKEGPSILRIQQVVRGDSAAYFCASSPDGSSNEQFFGPGTRLTVL.

CDR3 in amino acids: CASSLGGGSQETQYF. The CDR3 DNA is TGCGCCAGCAGCTTAGGCGGGGGGTCACAAGAGACCCAGTACTTC. The chain recombines TRBV5-1 with TRBJ2-5; 8 nucleotides agree with TRBD2. The CDR3 is 15 amino acids. The germline CDR1 and CDR2 sequences are SGHRS and YFSETQ. Losses at the gene ends were 2 bases for V and 2 bases for J; bases not matched to a gene: 5.

The V and J genes are TRBV6-1 and TRBJ1-6; D possibly corresponds to TRBD1 (5 bases). CDR1 is MNHNS and CDR2 is SASEGT in the germline V gene. The CDR3 contains 15 residues. Trimming took off 1 base at V and 2 bases at J, with 6 bases between the two ends. Written as DNA, the CDR3 is TGTGCCAGCAGTGAAGAGGGGACCTATAATTCACCCCTCCACTTT. It codes for CASSEEGTYNSPLHF.

V gene TRBV6-6 combines with J gene TRBJ2-1; 7 bases agree with TRBD2. Germline CDR1 and CDR2: MNHNY and SVGAGI (reference sequence). This CDR3 has 13 amino acids. V shed 5 bases, J shed 9 bases, and the junction held 7 bases outside the gene matches. CDR3 protein: CASSHGGWGEQFF. The CDR3 region has the DNA TGTGCCAGCAGTCACGGGGGGTGGGGTGAGCAGTTCTTC.

The DNA of the CDR3 is TGTGCCAGCACCCACGGGGTCTATGGCTACACCTTC. Translation: CASTHGVYGYTF. V usage is TRBV6-6 and J usage is TRBJ1-2, with D hard to call. V lost 7 bases, J lost 4 bases, and 10 bases lay in between. Germline values: CDR1 MNHNY, CDR2 SVGAGI (reference sequence). This CDR3 comprises 12 residues.

V and J are TRBV10-1 and TRBJ2-1; 7 nucleotides align to TRBD2. The CDR3 spans 15 residues. CDR1 is WNHNN and CDR2 is SYGVQD in the germline V gene (reference sequence). The V gene end was trimmed by 0 bases and the J gene end by 9 bases; junction bases not matched to a gene: 8. The CDR3: CASSESLGRAGEQFF. The DNA for the CDR3 is TGCGCCAGCAGTGAGTCCTTGGGGAGGGCGGGTGAGCAGTTCTTC.

This clone was seen more than once but under ten times. The CDR3 sequence: CATWTGGTGANVLTF. The DNA of the CDR3 is TGTGCCACCTGGACAGGGGGCACTGGGGCCAACGTCCTGACTTTC. The rearrangement joins TRBV6-5 to TRBJ2-6; TRBD1 agrees at 11 bases. Unmatched junction bases numbered 4, after V lost 10 bases and J lost 2 bases. Germline V lookup: CDR1 MNHEY, CDR2 SVGAGI. The CDR3 is 15 amino acids.

The genes are TRBV7-9 and TRBJ2-2; 10 positions match TRBD1. The junction had 5 bases not matched to a gene; V was cut back by 5 bases and J by 2 bases. The CDR3 contains 16 residues. From germline, CDR1 is SEHNR and CDR2 FQNEAQ (reference sequence). CDR3 loop: CASSRQGAPNTGELFF. CDR3 coding DNA: TGTGCCAGCAGCAGACAGGGGGCGCCTAACACCGGGGAGCTGTTTTTT.

The rearrangement joins TRBV7-2 to TRBJ1-5; 7 nucleotides agree with TRBD1. V trimming: 5 bases; J trimming: 2 bases; junction bases outside the gene matches: 3. Germline V gene lookup returns CDR1 SGHTA and CDR2 FQGNSA. The CDR3 loop spans 14 amino acids. The CDR3 region has the DNA TGTGCCAGCAGCCAAGACAGGGGCAATCAGCCCCAGCATTTT. Translation gives CASSQDRGNQPQHF.